The 23 T cell receptor beta chains given below trace back to one sample, sequenced in a study of ipilimumab plus nivolumab after autologous stem cell transplantation. Clones were read by immunoSEQ multiplex PCR, and TCRdb kept only the in-frame ones, dropping some. Of 10,000 or so clones detected, more than 65% appear once; the ten largest clones hold about 28%. Specimen: PBMCs, collected in a trial of ipilimumab plus nivolumab as post-transplant consolidation. The receptor set was obtained from a male donor with diffuse large B-cell lymphoma.

In its sample, this clone was seen once. The chain recombines TRBV9 with TRBJ2-3; possibly TRBD1 for D (5 bases). V was clipped by 4 bases and J by 1 base, with 10 bases between them. The CDR3 runs to 14 residues. Germline CDR1 SGDLS, CDR2 YYNGEE. The DNA for the CDR3 is TGTGCCAGCAGCTCAGGGTGGGGCACAGATACGCAGTATTTT. This gives the protein CASSSGWGTDTQYF.

The chain has TRBV19 and TRBJ2-3; no clear D gene. V gave up 4 bases and J gave up 0 bases, with 8 bases separating them. This CDR3 is 14 amino acids long. Germline values: CDR1 LNHDA, CDR2 SQIVND (reference sequence). This CDR3 is CASSKFGSTDTQYF. The CDR3, as DNA: TGTGCCAGTAGTAAGTTCGGAAGCACAGATACGCAGTATTTT.

V is TRBV15 and J is TRBJ1-1; D ambiguous. Germline-derived CDR1 and CDR2 are LNHNV and YYDKDF (reference sequence). Trimming took off 1 base at V and 6 bases at J, with 6 bases between the two ends. This CDR3 contains 12 residues. CDR3 loop: CATSRGAAEAFF. DNA of the CDR3: TGTGCCACCAGCAGAGGAGCAGCTGAAGCTTTCTTT.

The chain couples TRBV2 to TRBJ2-5; 8 positions match TRBD2. Trimming removed 6 bases from V and 7 bases from J; junction bases left unmatched: 10. Germline lookup yields CDR1 SNHLY and CDR2 FYNNEI. The CDR3 totals 14 residues. The CDR3 DNA reads TGTGCCAGCAGCCTAGGTAGCGGGGAAGGGACCCAGTACTTC. Translation: CASSLGSGEGTQYF.

This chain connects TRBV5-1 to TRBJ1-4, with 10 bases fitting TRBD1. J lost 2 bases, V lost 2 bases, and 3 bases had no gene match. The CDR3 totals 16 residues. CDR1 and CDR2 from the germline V gene are SGHRS and YFSETQ. The CDR3 DNA is TGCGCCAGCAGCTTTGGACAGGGGGATACTAATGAAAAACTGTTTTTT. Amino acids: CASSFGQGDTNEKLFF.

This clone was counted a single time. CDR3 in DNA: TGCGCCAGCTCCCCGGGACTAGCGGGAGGGAGCAATGAGCAGTTCTTC. Protein sequence: CASSPGLAGGSNEQFF. The rearrangement uses TRBV10-1 and TRBJ2-1; 16 positions match TRBD2. J lost 6 bases, V lost 8 bases, and 7 bases had no gene match. The CDR3 length is 16 residues. Germline V gene lookup returns CDR1 WNHNN and CDR2 SYGVQD (reference sequence).

The chain recombines TRBV7-9 with TRBJ1-1, with D hard to call. Germline values: CDR1 SEHNR, CDR2 FQNEAQ (reference sequence). CDR3 length: 14 residues. Trimming took off 5 bases at V and 3 bases at J, with 13 bases between the two ends. CDR3 nucleotides: TGTGCCAGCAGCCGAGATTCATTCCACACTGAAGCTTTCTTT. It encodes CASSRDSFHTEAFF.

The CDR3 DNA follows: TGTGCCAGCAGTTCGGGACAGGTAGACTACGAGCAGTACTTC. It encodes CASSSGQVDYEQYF. This chain connects TRBV6-1 to TRBJ2-7, with TRBD1 identical over 8 bases. J lost 3 bases, V lost 5 bases, and 6 bases had no gene match. The CDR3 sequence is 14 residues long. Per the germline V gene, CDR1 is MNHNS and CDR2 is SASEGT.

The V call is TRBV2, the J call TRBJ2-1; D unclear. The CDR3 is 14 amino acids. Germline V gene sequence: CDR1 SNHLY, CDR2 FYNNEI. Trimming stripped 2 bases from V and 9 bases from J, with 14 bases between. CDR3 DNA: TGTGCCAGCAGTGAAACACCGACTGTGACTGAGCAGTTCTTC. Translating gives CASSETPTVTEQFF.

This chain joins TRBV4-1 and TRBJ2-3; D not resolved. V was cut by 0 bases and J by 3 bases, with 13 bases left in between. In germline, CDR1 is MGHRA, CDR2 YSYEKL. The CDR3 covers 16 residues. The CDR3: CASSQDDGLRTDTQYF. The CDR3 DNA reads TGCGCCAGCAGCCAAGATGACGGCCTCAGGACAGATACGCAGTATTTT.

The chain has TRBV29-1 and TRBJ1-2; D uncertain. The CDR3 totals 13 residues. V was clipped by 4 bases and J by 4 bases, with 13 bases between them. Germline V gene lookup returns CDR1 SQVTM and CDR2 ANQGSEA. CDR3 DNA sequence: TGCAGCGTTGTCAACTGGGGAGGCTATGGCTACACCTTC. This codes for CSVVNWGGYGYTF.

This clone was observed at least ten times. The V gene is TRBV7-6, the J gene TRBJ2-3; 11 bases map to TRBD2. V lost 3 bases, J lost 2 bases, and 13 bases stayed unmatched. Germline loops: CDR1 SGHVS, CDR2 FNYEAQ. The CDR3 is made up of 19 amino acids. Here the CDR3 DNA reads TGTGCCAGCAGCTTTACGCCGCCTAGCGGGAGGCCTACCACAGATACGCAGTATTTT. Translated: CASSFTPPSGRPTTDTQYF.

This clone was found a few times. The genes are TRBV10-2 and TRBJ1-1, with D possibly TRBD1 on 5 matching bases. Germline V gene data show CDR1 as WSHSY and CDR2 as SAAADI. CDR3 length: 13 amino acids. Trimming took 8 bases from V and 0 from J, leaving 10 bases between them. The chain's CDR3 is CASRGILNTEAFF. In DNA form, the CDR3 reads TGCGCCAGCCGGGGGATTTTGAACACTGAAGCTTTCTTT.

By sample fraction, this clone is large. V usage is TRBV25-1 and J usage is TRBJ2-7, with 8 bases lining up with TRBD1. Unmatched junction bases numbered 9, after V lost 2 bases and J lost 6 bases. The CDR3 extends over 15 amino acids. Per germline, CDR1 MGHDK and CDR2 SYGVNS. CDR3 amino acids: CASSELPTGDSEQYF. The DNA for the CDR3 is TGTGCCAGCAGTGAACTACCGACAGGGGATAGCGAGCAGTACTTC.

The chain recombines TRBV9 with TRBJ1-1, with D tentatively TRBD1 (5 bases). The CDR3 has 15 residues. V was pared by 0 bases and J by 3 bases, with 12 bases between. CDR1 is SGDLS and CDR2 is YYNGEE in the germline V gene. CDR3 in DNA: TGTGCCAGCAGCGTAGACGGGGGAGGTGACACTGAAGCTTTCTTT. It encodes CASSVDGGGDTEAFF.

This rearrangement joins TRBV4-1 to TRBJ1-3; a possible D gene is TRBD1 (6 bases). The length of the CDR3 is 14 residues. V lost 6 bases and J 1 base, leaving 10 bases between the germline ends. Germline V gene lookup returns CDR1 MGHRA and CDR2 YSYEKL. The CDR3: CASSETGSGNTIYF. The CDR3 region has the DNA TGCGCCAGCAGTGAGACAGGATCTGGAAACACCATATATTTT.

The chain combines TRBV5-1 with TRBJ1-5; 10 bases match TRBD1. The junction had 9 bases not matched to a gene; V was cut back by 3 bases and J by 6 bases. The CDR3 has 16 amino acids. Germline assignment: CDR1 SGHRS and CDR2 YFSETQ. The DNA for the CDR3 is TGCGCCAGCAGCTCCGGGACAGGGGAATCTATTCAGCCCCAGCATTTT. As protein: CASSSGTGESIQPQHF.

V and J are TRBV19 and TRBJ2-3; perhaps TRBD2 as D (7 bases). CDR1 and CDR2 (germline): LNHDA, SQIVND (reference sequence). V gave up 1 base and J gave up 6 bases, with 14 bases separating them. The CDR3 contains 15 residues. The CDR3 loop reads CASSIVGGAWDTQYF. The CDR3, as DNA: TGTGCCAGTAGTATAGTGGGGGGGGCCTGGGATACGCAGTATTTT.

In its sample, this clone was seen a few times. This sequence is one base from a far larger clone and is likely a read error. Other nucleotide sequences in the sample specify the same CDR3. The V gene is TRBV9, the J gene TRBJ1-1, with a possible D match to TRBD1 (6 bases). The CDR3 loop spans 16 amino acids. Germline values: CDR1 SGDLS, CDR2 YYNGEE. The CDR3 sequence is CATSVGGNGGNTEAFF. In nucleotides, the CDR3 is TGTGCCACCAGCGTAGGGGGAAACGGGGGGAACACTGAAGCTTTCTTT.

The chain couples TRBV5-6 to TRBJ1-1; D gene unclear. The V end was cut by 5 bases, the J end by 0 bases, with 11 bases between. The CDR3 contains 14 residues. CDR1 is SGHDT, CDR2 YYEEEE, per germline. CDR3 amino acids: CASRLGIMNTEAFF. CDR3 in DNA: TGTGCCAGCAGACTCGGGATAATGAACACTGAAGCTTTCTTT.

The table lists this clone with a few counts. A far more abundant clone sits one base away, making this likely a read error. This chain joins TRBV29-1 and TRBJ2-7; D not certain. V was pared by 0 bases and J by 7 bases, with 22 bases between. This CDR3 is built from 16 residues. Germline V gene sequence: CDR1 SQVTM, CDR2 ANQGSEA. CDR3 in amino acids: CSVEDPGYSSYNEQYF. The CDR3 DNA reads as TGCAGCGTTGAAGATCCAGGCTATTCTTCCTACAATGAGCAGTACTTC.

This clone was counted between two and nine times. V and J are TRBV11-2 and TRBJ1-1; D unresolved. V lost 2 bases and J lost 1, with 8 bases in between. The germline CDR1 and CDR2 sequences are SGHAT and FQNNGV. This CDR3 comprises 14 residues. CDR3: CASSLINANTEAFF. CDR3 DNA: TGTGCCAGCAGCTTAATTAATGCGAACACTGAAGCTTTCTTT.

The V and J genes are TRBV13 and TRBJ1-3; a possible D gene is TRBD1 (6 bases). The V gene lost 3 bases and the J gene lost 0 bases, with 12 bases spanning the gap. Germline CDR1 PRHDT, CDR2 FYEKMQ (reference sequence). The CDR3 runs to 16 residues. The CDR3 region is CASSLDRDNSGNTIYF. The CDR3 bases are TGTGCCAGCAGCTTGGACCGGGACAACTCTGGAAACACCATATATTTT.